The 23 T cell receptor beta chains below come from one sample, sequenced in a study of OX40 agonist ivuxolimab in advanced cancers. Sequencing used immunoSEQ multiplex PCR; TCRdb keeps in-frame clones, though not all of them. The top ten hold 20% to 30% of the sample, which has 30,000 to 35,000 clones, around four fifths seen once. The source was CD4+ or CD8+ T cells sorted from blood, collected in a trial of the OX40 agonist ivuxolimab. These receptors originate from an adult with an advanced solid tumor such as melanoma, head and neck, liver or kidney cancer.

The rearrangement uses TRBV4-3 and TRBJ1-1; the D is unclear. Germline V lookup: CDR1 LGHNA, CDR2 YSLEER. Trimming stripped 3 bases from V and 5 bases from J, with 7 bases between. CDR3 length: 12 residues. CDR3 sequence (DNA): TGCGCCAGCAGCCAGCGGGGAACTGAAGCTTTCTTT. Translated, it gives CASSQRGTEAFF.

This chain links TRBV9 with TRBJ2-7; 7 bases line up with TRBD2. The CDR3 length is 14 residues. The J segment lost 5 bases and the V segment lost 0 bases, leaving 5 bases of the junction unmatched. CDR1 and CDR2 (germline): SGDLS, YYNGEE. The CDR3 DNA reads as TGTGCCAGCAGCGTAGGGACTAGAATGAACGAGCAGTACTTC. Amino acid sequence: CASSVGTRMNEQYF.

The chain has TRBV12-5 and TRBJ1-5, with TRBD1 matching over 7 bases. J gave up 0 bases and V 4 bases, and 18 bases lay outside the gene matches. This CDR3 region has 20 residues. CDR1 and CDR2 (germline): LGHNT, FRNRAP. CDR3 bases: TGTGCTAGTGGTTACCCGACAGGGTCCTCCTCCATTTATAGCAATCAGCCCCAGCATTTT. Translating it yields CASGYPTGSSSIYSNQPQHF.

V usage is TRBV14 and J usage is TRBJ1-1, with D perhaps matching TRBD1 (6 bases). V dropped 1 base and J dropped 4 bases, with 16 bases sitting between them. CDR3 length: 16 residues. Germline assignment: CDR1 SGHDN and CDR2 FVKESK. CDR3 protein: CASSQVQGTMGTEAFF. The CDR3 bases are TGTGCCAGCAGCCAAGTTCAGGGGACGATGGGCACTGAAGCTTTCTTT.

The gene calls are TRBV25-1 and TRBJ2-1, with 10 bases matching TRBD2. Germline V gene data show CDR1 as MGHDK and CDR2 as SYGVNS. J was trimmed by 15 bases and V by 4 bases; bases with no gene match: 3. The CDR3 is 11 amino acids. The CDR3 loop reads CASSVAGGRFF. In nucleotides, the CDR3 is TGTGCCAGCAGTGTAGCGGGAGGAAGGTTCTTC.

The CDR3 loop is CASSRGVADTQYF. The DNA of the CDR3 is TGTGCCAGTAGCCGGGGGGTCGCAGATACGCAGTATTTT. This chain uses TRBV19 with TRBJ2-3; 7 nucleotides line up with TRBD2. This CDR3 has 13 residues. CDR1 is LNHDA, CDR2 SQIVND, per germline (reference sequence). Trimming at V came to 6 bases and at J to 4 bases, leaving 4 bases not matched to a gene.

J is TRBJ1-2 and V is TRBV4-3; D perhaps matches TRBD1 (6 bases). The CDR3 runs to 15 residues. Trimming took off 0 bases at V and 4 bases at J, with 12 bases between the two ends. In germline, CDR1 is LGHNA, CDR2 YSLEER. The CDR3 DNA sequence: TGCGCCAGCAGCCAAGATCCCACAGGGTTCTATGGCTACACCTTC. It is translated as CASSQDPTGFYGYTF.

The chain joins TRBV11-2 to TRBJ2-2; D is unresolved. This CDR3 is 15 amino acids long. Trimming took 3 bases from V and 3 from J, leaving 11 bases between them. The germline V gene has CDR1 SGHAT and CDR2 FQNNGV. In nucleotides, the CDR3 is TGTGCCAGCAGCTTCATGGGATCGTACACCGGGGAGCTGTTTTTT. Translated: CASSFMGSYTGELFF.

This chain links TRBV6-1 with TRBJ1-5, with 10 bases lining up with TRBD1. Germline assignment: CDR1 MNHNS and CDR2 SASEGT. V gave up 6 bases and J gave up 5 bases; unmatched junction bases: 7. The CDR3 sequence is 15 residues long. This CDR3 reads CASRRSGTGDQPQHF. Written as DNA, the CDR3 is TGTGCCAGCAGACGTTCCGGGACAGGGGATCAGCCCCAGCATTTT.

The CDR3 DNA reads as TGTGCCAGCAGTTTACGACAGGACGGCCGGGGAGAAGCTTTCTTT. This gives the protein CASSLRQDGRGEAFF. The rearrangement links TRBV27 to TRBJ1-1; D possibly corresponds to TRBD1 (6 bases). Trimming stripped 2 bases from V and 8 bases from J, with 18 bases between. CDR3 length: 15 amino acids. Germline lookup yields CDR1 MNHEY and CDR2 SMNVEV (reference sequence).

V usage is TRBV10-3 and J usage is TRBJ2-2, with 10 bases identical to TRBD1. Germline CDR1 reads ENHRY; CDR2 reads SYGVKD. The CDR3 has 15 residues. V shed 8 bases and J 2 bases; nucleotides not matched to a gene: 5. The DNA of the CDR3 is TGTGCCATCTTAGGACAGGGGGAAAACACCGGGGAGCTGTTTTTT. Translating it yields CAILGQGENTGELFF.

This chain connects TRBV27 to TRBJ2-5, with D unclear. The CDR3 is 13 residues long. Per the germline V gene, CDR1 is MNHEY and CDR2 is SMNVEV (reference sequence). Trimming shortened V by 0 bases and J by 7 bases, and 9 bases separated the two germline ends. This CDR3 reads CASSLSRFRTQYF. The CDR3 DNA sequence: TGTGCCAGCAGTTTATCCAGATTCAGGACCCAGTACTTC.

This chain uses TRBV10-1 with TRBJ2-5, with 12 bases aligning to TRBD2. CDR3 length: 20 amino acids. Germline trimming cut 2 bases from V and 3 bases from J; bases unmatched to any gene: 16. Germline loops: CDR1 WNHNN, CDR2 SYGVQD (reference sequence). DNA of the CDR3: TGCGCCAGCAGTGAGCCTCCCCGGGCTAGCGGGGGGGCCAACGAAGAGACCCAGTACTTC. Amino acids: CASSEPPRASGGANEETQYF.

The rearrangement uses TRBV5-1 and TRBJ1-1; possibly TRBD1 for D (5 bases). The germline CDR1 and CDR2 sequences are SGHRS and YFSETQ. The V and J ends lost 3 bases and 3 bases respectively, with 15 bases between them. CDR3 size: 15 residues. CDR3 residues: CASSWGGGVDTEAFF. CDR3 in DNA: TGCGCCAGCAGCTGGGGTGGGGGAGTGGACACTGAAGCTTTCTTT.

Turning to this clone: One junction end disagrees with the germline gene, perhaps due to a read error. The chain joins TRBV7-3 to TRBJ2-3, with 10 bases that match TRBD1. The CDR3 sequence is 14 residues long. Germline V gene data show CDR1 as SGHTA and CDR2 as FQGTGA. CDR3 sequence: CASSLTGGTDTQYF. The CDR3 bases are TGTGCCAGCAGCTTGACAGGGGGCACGGATACGCAGTATTTT. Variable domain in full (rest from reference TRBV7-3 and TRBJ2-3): GAGVSQTPSNKVTEKGKYVELRCDPISGHTALYWYRQSLGQGPEFLIYFQGTGAADDSGLPNDRFFAVRPEGSVSTLKIQRTERGDSAVYLCASSLTGGTDTQYFGPGTRLTVL.

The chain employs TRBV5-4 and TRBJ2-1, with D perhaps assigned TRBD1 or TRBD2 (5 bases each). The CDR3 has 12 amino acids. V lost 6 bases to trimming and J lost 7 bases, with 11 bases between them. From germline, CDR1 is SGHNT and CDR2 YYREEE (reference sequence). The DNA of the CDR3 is TGTGCCAGCAAAGAGGGGCAGAATGAGCAGTTCTTC. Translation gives CASKEGQNEQFF.

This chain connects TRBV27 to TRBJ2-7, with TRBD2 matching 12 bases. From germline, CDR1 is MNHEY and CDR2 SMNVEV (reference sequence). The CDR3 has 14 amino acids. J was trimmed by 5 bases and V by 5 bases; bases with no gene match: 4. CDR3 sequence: CASSLAGGQNEQYF. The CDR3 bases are TGTGCCAGCAGTCTAGCGGGAGGGCAAAACGAGCAGTACTTC.

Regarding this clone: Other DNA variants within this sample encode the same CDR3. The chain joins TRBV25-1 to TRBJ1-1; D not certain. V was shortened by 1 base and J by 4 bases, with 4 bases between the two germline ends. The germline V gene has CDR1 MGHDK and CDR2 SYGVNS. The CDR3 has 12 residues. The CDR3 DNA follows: TGTGCCAGCAGTGAATTGGGCACTGAAGCTTTCTTT. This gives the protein CASSELGTEAFF.

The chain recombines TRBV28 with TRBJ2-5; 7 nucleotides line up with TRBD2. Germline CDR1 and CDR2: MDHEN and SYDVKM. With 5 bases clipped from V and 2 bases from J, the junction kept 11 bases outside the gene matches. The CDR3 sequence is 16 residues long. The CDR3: CASSPWGGVTQETQYF. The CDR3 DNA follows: TGTGCCAGCAGTCCCTGGGGAGGGGTGACTCAAGAGACCCAGTACTTC.

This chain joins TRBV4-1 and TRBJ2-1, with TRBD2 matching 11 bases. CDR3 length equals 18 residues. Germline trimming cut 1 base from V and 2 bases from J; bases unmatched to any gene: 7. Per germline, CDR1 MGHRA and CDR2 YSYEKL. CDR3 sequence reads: CASSQGASGRTTYNEQFF. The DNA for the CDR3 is TGCGCCAGCAGCCAAGGGGCTAGCGGGAGGACAACCTACAATGAGCAGTTCTTC.

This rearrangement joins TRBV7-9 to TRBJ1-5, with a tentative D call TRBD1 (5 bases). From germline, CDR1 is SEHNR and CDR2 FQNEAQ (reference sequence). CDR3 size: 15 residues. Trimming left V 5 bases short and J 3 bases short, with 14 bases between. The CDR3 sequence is CASSLGTLNNQPQHF. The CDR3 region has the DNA TGTGCCAGCAGCCTCGGGACTCTCAACAATCAGCCCCAGCATTTT.

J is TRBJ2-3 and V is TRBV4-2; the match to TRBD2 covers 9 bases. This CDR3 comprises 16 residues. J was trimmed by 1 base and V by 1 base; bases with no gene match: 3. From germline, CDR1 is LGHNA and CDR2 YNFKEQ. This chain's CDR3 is CASSQALAGGTDTQYF. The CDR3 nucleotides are TGTGCCAGCAGCCAAGCGTTAGCGGGGGGCACAGATACGCAGTATTTT.

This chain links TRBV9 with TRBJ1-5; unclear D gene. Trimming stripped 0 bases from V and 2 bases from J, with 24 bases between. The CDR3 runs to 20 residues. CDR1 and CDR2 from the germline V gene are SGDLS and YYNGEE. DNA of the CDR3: TGTGCCAGCAGCGTAGGCCCCCGAAGGGCAGTTCCCTTTGGCAATCAGCCCCAGCATTTT. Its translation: CASSVGPRRAVPFGNQPQHF. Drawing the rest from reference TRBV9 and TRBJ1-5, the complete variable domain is DSGVTQTPKHLITATGQRVTLRCSPRSGDLSVYWYQQSLDQGLQFLIQYYNGEERAKGNILERFSAQQFPDLHSELNLSSLELGDSALYFCASSVGPRRAVPFGNQPQHFGDGTRLSIL.